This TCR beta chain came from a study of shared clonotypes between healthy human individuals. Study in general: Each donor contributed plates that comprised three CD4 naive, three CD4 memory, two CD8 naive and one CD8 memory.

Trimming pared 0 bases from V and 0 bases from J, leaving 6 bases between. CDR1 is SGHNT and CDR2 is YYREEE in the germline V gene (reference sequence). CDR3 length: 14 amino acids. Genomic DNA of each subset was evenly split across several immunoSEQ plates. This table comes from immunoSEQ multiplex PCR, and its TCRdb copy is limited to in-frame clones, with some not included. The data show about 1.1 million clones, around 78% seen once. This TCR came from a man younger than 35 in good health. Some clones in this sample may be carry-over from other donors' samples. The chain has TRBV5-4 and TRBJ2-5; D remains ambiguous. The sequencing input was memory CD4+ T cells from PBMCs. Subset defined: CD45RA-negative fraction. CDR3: CASSLGQNQETQYF. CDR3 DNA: TGTGCCAGCAGCTTGGGCCAAAACCAAGAGACCCAGTACTTC. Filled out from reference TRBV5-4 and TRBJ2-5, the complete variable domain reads ETGVTQSPTHLIKTRGQQVTLRCSSQSGHNTVSWYQQALGQGPQFIFQYYREEENGRGNFPPRFSGLQFPNYSSELNVNALELDDSALYLCASSLGQNQETQYFGPGTRLLVL.